This T cell receptor (beta chain) was sequenced for a study of blood T cells in healthy people across ages. Study observations and caveats: Both higher diversity and more naive CD4+ cells marked long-lived donors when set against aged donors. Across the age range, TCR beta diversity per million T cells fell in a roughly linear way. Naive T cell percentage by flow cytometry tracked strongly with beta diversity. Diversity figures derived from one million T cells were judged to underestimate the true value.

Comment on this clonotype: What it binds is unknown.

CDR3 length: 12 amino acids. V lost 3 bases to trimming and J lost 0 bases, with 6 bases between them. Germline CDR1 GTSNPN, CDR2 SVGIG (reference sequence). It was with a sample-barcoded 5' primer and a J-beta primer mix that a second PCR of about 6 to 12 cycles was run. TCRdb called the 5' RACE reads again in MiXCR, with one record for every CDR3 protein. The sample consists of about 1.6 million distinct CDR3 sequences, about 31% of them appearing once. The TCR was taken from a woman in her twenties or thirties in good health. Sequenced: blood. This chain connects TRBV30 to TRBJ2-7; D is uncertain. The CDR3 sequence: CAWRVGSYEQYF. The DNA of the CDR3 is TGTGCCTGGAGGGTAGGCTCCTACGAGCAGTACTTC.